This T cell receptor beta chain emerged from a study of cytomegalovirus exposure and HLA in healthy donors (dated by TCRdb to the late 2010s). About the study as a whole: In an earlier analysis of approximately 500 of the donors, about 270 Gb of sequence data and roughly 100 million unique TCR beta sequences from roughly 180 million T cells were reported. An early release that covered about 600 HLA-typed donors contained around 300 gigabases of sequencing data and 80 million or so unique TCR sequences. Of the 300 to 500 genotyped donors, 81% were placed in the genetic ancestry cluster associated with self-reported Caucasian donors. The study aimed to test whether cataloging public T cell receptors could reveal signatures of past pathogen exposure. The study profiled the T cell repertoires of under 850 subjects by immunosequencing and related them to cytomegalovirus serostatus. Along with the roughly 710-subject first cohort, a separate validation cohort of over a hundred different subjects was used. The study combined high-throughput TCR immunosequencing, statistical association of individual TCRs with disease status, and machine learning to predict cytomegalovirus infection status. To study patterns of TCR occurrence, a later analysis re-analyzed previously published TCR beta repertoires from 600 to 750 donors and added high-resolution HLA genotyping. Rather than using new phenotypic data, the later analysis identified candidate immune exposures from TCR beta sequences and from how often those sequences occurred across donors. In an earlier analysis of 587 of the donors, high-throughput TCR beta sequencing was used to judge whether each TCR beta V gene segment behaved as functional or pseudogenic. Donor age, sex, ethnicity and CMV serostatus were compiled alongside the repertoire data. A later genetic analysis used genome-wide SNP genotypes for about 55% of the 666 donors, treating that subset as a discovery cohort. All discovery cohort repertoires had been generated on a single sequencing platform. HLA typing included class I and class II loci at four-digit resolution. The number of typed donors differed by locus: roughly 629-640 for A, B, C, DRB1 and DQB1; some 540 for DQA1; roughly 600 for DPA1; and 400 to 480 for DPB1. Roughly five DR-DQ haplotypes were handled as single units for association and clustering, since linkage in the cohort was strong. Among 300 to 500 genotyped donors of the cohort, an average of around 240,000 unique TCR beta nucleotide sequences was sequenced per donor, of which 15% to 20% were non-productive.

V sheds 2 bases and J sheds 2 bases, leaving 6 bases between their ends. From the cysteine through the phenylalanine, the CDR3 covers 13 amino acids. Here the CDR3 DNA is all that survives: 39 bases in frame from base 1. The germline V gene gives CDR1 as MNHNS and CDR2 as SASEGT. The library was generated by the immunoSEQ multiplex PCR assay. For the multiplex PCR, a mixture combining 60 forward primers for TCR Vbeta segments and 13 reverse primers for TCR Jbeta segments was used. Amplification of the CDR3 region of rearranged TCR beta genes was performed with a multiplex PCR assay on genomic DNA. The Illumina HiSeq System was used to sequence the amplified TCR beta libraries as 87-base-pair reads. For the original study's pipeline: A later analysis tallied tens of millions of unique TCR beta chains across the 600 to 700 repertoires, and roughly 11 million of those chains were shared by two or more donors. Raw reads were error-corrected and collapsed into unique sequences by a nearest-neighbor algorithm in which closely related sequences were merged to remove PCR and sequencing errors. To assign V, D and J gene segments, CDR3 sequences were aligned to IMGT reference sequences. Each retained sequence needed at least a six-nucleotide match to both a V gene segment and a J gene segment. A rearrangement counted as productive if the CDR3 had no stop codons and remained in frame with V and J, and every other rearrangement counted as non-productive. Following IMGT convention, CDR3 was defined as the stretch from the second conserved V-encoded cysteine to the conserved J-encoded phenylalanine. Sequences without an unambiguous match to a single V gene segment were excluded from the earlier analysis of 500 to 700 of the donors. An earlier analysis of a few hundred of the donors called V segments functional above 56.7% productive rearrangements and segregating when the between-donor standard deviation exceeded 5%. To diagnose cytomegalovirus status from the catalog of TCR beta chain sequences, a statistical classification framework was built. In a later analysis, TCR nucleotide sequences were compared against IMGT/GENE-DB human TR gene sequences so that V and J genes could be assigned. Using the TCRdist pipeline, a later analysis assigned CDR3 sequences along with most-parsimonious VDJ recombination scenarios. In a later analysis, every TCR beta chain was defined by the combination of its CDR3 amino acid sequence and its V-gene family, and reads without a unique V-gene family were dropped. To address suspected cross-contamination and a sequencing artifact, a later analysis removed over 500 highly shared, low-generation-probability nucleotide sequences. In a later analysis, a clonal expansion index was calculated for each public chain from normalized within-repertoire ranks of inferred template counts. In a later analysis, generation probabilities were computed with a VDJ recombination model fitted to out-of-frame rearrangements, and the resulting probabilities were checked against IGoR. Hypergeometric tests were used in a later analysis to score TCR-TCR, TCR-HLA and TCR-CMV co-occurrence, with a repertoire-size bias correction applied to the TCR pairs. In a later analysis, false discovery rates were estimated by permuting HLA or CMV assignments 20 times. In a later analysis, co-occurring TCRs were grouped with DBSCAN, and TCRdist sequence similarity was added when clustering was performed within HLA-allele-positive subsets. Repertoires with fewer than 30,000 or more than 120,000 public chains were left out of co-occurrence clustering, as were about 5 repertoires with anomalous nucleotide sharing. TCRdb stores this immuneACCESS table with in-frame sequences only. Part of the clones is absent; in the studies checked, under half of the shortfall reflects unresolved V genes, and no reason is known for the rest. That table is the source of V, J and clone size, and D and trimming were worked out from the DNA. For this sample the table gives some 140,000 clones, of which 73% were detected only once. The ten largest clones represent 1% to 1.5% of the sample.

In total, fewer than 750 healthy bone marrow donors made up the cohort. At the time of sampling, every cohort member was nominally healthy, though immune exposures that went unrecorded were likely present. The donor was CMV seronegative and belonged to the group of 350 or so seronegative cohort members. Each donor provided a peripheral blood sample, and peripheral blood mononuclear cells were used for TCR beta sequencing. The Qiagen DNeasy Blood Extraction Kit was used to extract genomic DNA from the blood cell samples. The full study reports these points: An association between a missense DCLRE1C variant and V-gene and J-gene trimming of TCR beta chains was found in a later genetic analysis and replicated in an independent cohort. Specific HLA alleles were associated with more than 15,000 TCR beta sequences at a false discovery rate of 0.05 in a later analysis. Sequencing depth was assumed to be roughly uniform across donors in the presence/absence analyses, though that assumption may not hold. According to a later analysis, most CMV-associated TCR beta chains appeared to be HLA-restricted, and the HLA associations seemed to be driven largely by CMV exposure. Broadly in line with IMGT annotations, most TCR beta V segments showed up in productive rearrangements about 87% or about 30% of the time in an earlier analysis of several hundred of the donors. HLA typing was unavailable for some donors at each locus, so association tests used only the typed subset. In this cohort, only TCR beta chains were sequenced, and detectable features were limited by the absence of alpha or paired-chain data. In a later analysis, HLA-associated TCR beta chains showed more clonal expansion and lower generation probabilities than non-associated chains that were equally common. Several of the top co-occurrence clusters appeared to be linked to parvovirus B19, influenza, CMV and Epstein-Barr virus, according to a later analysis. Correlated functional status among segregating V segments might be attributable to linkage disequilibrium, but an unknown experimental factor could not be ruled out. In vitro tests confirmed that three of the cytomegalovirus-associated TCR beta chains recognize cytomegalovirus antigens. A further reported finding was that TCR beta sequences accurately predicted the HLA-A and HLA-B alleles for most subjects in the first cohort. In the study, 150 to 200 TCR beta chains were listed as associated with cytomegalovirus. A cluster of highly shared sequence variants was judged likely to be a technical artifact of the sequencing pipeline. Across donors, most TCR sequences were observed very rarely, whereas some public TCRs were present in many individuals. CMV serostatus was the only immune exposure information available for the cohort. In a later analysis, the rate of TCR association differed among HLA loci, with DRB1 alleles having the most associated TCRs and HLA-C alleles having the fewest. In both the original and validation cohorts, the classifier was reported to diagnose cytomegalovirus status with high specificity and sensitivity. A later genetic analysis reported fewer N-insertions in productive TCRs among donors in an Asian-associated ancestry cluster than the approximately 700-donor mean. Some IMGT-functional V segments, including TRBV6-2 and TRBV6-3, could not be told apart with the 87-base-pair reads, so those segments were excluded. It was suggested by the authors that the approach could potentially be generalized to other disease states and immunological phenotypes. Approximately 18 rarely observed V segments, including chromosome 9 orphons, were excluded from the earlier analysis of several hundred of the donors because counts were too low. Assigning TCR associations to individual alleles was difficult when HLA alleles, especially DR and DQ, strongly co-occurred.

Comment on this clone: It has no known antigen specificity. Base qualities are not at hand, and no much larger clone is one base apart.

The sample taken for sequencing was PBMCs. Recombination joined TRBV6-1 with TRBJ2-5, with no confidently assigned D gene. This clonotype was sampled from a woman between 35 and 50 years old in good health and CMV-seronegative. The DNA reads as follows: TGTGCCAGCAGTGAACGAGGACAAGAGACCCAGTACTTC. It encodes CASSERGQETQYF.